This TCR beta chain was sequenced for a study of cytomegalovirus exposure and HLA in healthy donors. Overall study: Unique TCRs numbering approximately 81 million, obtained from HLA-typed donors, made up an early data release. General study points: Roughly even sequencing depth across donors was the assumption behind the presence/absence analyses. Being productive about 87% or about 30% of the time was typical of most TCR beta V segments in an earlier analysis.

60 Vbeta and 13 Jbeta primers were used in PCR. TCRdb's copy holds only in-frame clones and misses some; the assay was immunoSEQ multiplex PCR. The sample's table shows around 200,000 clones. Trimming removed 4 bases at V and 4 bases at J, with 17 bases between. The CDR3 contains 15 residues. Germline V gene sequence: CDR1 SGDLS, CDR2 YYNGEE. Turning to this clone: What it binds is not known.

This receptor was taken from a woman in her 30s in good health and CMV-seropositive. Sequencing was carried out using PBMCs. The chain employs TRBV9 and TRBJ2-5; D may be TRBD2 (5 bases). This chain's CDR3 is CASSQTGMSLETQYF. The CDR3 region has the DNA TGTGCCAGCAGCCAAACCGGGATGAGCTTAGAGACCCAGTACTTC.